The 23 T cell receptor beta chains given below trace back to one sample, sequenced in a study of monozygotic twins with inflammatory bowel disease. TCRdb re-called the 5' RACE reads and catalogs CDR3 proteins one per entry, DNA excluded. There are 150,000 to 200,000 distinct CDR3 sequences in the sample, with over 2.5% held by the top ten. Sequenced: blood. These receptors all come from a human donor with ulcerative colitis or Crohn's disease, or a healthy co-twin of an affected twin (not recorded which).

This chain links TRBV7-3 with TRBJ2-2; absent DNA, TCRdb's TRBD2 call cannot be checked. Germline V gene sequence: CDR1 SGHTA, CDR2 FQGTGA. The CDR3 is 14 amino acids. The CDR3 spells CASSPQEGTGELFF.

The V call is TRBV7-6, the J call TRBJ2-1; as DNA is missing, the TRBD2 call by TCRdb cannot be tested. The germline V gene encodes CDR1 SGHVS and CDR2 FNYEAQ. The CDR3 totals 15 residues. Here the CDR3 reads CASTVAGGSYNEQFF.

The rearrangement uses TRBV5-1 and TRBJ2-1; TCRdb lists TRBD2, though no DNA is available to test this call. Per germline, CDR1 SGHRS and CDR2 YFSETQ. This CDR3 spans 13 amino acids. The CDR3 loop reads CASKSGGHNEQFF.

CDR3 sequence reads: CASSLTPGPVETQYF. The V call is TRBV5-6, the J call TRBJ2-5; there is no DNA to check the TCRdb D call of TRBD2. CDR3 size: 15 residues. In germline, CDR1 is SGHDT, CDR2 YYEEEE. Supplemented by reference TRBV5-6 and TRBJ2-5, the full variable domain reads DAGVTQSPTHLIKTRGQQVTLRCSPKSGHDTVSWYQQALGQGPQFIFQYYEEEERQRGNFPDRFSGHQFPNYSSELNVNALLLGDSALYLCASSLTPGPVETQYFGPGTRLLVL.

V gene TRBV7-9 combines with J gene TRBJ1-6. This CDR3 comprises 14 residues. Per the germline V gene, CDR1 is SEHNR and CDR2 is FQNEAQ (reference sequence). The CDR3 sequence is CASRLIGSNSPLHF.

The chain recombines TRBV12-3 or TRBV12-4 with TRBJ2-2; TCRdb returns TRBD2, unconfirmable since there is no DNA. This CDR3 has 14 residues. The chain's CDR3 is CASSSLVITGELFF.

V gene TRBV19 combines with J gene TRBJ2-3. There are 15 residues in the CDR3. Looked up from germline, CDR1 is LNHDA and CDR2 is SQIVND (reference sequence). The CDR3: CASRPSSRGTDTQYF.

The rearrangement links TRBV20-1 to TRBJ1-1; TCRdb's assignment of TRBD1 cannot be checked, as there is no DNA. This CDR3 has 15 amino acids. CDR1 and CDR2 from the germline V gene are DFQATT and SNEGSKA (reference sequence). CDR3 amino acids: CSAQGRGAENTEAFF.

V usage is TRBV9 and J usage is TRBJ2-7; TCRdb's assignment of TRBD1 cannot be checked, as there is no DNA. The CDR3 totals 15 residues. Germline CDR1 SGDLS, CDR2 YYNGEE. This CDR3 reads CASSGGGAPHGEQYF. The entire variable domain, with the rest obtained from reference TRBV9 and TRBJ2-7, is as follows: DSGVTQTPKHLITATGQRVTLRCSPRSGDLSVYWYQQSLDQGLQFLIQYYNGEERAKGNILERFSAQQFPDLHSELNLSSLELGDSALYFCASSGGGAPHGEQYFGPGTRLTVT.

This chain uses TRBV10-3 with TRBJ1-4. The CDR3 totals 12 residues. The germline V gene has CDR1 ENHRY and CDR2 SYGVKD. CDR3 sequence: CAIKGGNEKLFF.

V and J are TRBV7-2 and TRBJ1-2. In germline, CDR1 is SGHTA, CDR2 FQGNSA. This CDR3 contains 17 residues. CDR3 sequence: CASSLTPDPVELYGYTF.

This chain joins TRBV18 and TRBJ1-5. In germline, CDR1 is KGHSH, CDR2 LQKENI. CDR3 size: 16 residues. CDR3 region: CASSPSTWGRREPQHF.

The chain's CDR3 is CASIGQVVNGYTF. V is TRBV25-1 and J is TRBJ1-2; the D gene TCRdb calls, TRBD1, cannot be checked with no DNA. The CDR3 is 13 residues long. Per germline, CDR1 MGHDK and CDR2 SYGVNS.

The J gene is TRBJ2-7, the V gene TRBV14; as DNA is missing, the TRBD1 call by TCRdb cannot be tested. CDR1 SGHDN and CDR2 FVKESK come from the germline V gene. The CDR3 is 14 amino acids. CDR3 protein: CASSRGPTSYEQYF.

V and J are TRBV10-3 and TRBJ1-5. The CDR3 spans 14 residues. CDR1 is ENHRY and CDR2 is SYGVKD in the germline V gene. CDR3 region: CAISEEVGNQPQHF.

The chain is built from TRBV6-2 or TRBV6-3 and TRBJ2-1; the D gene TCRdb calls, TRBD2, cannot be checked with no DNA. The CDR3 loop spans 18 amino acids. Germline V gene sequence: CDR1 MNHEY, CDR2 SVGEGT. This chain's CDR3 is CASSYQREGQGEWDEQFF.

The CDR3 region is CSARDHLVSLDTQYF. J is TRBJ2-3 and V is TRBV20-1. The CDR3 is 15 residues long. Germline V lookup: CDR1 DFQATT, CDR2 SNEGSKA (reference sequence).

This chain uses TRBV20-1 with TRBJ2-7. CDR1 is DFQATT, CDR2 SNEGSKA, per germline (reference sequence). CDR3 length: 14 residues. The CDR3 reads CSARDPAATVEQYF.

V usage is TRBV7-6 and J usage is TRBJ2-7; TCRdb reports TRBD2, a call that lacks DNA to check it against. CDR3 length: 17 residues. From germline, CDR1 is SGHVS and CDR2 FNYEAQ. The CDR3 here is CASSLVRSGSSSYEQYF.

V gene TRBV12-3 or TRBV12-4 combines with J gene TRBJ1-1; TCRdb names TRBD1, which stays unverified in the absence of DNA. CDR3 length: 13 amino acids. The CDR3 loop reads CASSLALAGEAFF.

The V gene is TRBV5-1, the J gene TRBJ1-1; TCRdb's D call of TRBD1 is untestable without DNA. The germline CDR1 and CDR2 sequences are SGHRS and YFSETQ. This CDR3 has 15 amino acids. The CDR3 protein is CASSHTQGANTEAFF. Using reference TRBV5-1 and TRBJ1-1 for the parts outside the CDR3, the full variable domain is KAGVTQTPRYLIKTRGQQVTLSCSPISGHRSVSWYQQTPGQGLQFLFEYFSETQRNKGNFPGRFSGRQFSNSRSEMNVSTLELGDSALYLCASSHTQGANTEAFFGQGTRLTVV.

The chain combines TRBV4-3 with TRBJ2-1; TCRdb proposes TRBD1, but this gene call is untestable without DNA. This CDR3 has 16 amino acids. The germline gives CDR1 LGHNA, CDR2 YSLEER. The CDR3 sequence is CASSQEVDRGSDEQFF.

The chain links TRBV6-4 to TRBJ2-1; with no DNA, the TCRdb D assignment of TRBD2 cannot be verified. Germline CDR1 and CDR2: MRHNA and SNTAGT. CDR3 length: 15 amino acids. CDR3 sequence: CASSEEAGRRNEQFF.